This entry describes one T cell receptor (beta chain). Its antigen remains unknown. The data stem from a study of shared clonotypes between healthy human individuals. Sequencing used immunoSEQ multiplex PCR; TCRdb keeps in-frame clones, though not all of them. The data hold about 2.3 million clones, with 85% to 95% observed a single time. Germline-derived CDR1 and CDR2 are SGHNT and YENEEA. This CDR3 spans 15 amino acids. J lost 3 bases, V lost 4 bases, and 7 bases had no gene match. Study findings and constraints: Rarefaction demonstrated incomplete sorted-subset sequencing despite large depth.

This clonotype was sampled from a man aged 18 to 30 in good health. Some clones in this sample may be carry-over from other donors' samples. This chain uses TRBV11-3 with TRBJ2-3; TRBD2 aligns across 7 bases. The source material was naive CD4+ T cells from PBMCs. Subset: CD45RA+ positively selected. The CDR3 loop is CASSSRGGVTDTQYF. In nucleotides, the CDR3 is TGTGCCAGCAGCTCGAGGGGAGGGGTGACAGATACGCAGTATTTT.